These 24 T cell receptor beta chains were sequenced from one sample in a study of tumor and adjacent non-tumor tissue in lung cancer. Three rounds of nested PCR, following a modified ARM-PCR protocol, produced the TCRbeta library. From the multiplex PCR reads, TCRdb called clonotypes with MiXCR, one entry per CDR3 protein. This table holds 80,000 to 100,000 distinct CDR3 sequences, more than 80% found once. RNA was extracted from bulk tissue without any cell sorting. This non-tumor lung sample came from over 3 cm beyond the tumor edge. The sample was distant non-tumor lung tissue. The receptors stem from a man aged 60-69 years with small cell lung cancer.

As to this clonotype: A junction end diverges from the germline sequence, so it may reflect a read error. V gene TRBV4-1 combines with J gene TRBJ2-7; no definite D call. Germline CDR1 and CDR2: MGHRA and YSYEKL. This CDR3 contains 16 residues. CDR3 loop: CASSQDQWNPCDKQYF. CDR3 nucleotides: TGCGCCAGTAGCCAAGATCAGTGGAACCCCTGCGACAAGCAGTACTTC.

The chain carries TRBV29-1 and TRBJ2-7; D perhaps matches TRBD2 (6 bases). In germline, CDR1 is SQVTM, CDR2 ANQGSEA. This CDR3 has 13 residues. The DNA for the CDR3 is TGTAGCGTTGCTCGCGACTGGTCTAGCGAGGAGTACGTC. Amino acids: CSVARDWSSEEYV.

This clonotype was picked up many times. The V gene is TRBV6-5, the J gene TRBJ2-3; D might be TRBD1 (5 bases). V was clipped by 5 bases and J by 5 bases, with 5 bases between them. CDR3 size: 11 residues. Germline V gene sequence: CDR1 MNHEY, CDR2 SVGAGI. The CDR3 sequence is CASSRGDTQYF. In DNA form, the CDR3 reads TGTGCCAGCAGTAGGGGAGATACGCAGTATTTT.

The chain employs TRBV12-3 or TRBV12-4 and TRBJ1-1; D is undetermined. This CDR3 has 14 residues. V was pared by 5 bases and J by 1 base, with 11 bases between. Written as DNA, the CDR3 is TGTGCCAGCAGTGCCGGTCGGGGGAACACTGAAGCTTTCTTT. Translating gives CASSAGRGNTEAFF.

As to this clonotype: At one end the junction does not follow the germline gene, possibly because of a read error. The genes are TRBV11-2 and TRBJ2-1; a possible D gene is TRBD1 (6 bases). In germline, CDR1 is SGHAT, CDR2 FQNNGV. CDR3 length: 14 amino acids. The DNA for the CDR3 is TGTGCCAGCAGTCTACAGGGAGCTTACTATGAGCAGCTCTTC. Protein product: CASSLQGAYYEQLF. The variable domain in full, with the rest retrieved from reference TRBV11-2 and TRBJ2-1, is EAGVAQSPRYKIIEKRQSVAFWCNPISGHATLYWYQQILGQGPKLLIQFQNNGVVDDSQLPKDRFSAERLKGVDSTLKIQPAKLEDSAVYLCASSLQGAYYEQLFGPGTRLTVL.

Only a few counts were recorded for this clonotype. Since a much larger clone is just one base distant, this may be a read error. CDR3 bases: TGCAGTGCTCCGAGTGCCGGGGGGACCTATGGCTACACCTTC. Translating gives CSAPSAGGTYGYTF. The J gene is TRBJ1-2, the V gene TRBV20-1, with D possibly matching TRBD1 (5 bases). Germline V gives CDR1 DFQATT, CDR2 SNEGSKA (reference sequence). This CDR3 has 14 amino acids. Trimming left V 5 bases short and J 4 bases short, with 17 bases between.

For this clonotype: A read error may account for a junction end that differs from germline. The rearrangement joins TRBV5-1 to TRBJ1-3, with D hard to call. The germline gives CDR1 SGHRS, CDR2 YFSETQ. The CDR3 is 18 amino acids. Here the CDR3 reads CASRPTSPGSYEPVAIYF. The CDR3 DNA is TGTGCCAGCAGACCGACCAGTCCCGGTAGTTATGAACCCGTGGCCATATATTTT. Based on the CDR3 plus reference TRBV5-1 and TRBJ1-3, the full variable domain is KAGVTQTPRYLIKTRGQQVTLSCSPISGHRSVSWYQQTPGQGLQFLFEYFSETQRNKGNFPGRFSGRQFSNSRSEMNVSTLELGDSALYLCASRPTSPGSYEPVAIYFGEGSWLTVV.

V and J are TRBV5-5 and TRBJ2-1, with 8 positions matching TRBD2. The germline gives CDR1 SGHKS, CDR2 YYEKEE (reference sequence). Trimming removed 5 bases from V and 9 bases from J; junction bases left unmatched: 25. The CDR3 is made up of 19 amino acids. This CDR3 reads CASRPGTRALLSRESEQFF. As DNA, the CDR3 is TGTGCCAGCAGGCCTGGGACTAGAGCCCTTTTGTCCCGGGAGAGTGAGCAGTTCTTC.

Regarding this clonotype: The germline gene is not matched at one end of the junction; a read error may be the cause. The CDR3: CASSSLAGPANIGELFF. CDR3 nucleotides: TGTGCCAGCAGCTCCTTGGCGGGTCCCGCGAACATCGGGGAGCTGTTTTTT. The rearrangement links TRBV6-6 to TRBJ2-2, with TRBD2 as a possible D gene (5 bases). Looked up from germline, CDR1 is MNHNY and CDR2 is SVGAGI (reference sequence). The CDR3 covers 17 residues.

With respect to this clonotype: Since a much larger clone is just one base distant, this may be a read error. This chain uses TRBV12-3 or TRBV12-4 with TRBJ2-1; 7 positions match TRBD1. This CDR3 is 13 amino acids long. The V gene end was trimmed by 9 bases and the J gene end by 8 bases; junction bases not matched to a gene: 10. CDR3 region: CASTGTAKDEQFF. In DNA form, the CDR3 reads TGTGCCAGTACCGGGACAGCTAAAGATGAGCAGTTCTTC.

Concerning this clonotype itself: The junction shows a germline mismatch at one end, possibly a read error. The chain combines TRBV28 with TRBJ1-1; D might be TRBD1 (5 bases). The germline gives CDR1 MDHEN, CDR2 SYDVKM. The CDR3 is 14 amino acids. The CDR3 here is CVSSFRWGGSLDFF. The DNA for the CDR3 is TGTGTCAGCAGTTTTAGATGGGGCGGATCGCTAGATTTCTTT.

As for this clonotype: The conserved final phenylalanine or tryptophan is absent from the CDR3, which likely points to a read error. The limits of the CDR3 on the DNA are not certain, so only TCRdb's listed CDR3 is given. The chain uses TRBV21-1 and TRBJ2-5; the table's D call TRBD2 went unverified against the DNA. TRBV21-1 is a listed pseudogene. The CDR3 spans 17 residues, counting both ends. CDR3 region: CASSKYIRTEYLETQYY.

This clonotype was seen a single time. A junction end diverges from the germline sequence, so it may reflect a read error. CDR3 in DNA: TGCAGCGTTTTTACAGGATCATGGCACACCGAAGCTTTCTTT. This encodes CSVFTGSWHTEAFF. The J gene is TRBJ1-1, the V gene TRBV29-1; TRBD1 is a possible D gene (5 bases). The CDR3 spans 14 residues. Germline CDR1 reads SQVTM; CDR2 reads ANQGSEA. The full variable domain, in which reference TRBV29-1 and TRBJ1-1 provide the parts outside the CDR3, is SAVISQKPSRDICQRGTSLTIQCQVDSQVTMMFWYRQQPGQSLTLIATANQGSEATYESGFVIDKFPISRPNLTFSTLTVSNMSPEDSSIYLCSVFTGSWHTEAFFGQGTRLTVV.

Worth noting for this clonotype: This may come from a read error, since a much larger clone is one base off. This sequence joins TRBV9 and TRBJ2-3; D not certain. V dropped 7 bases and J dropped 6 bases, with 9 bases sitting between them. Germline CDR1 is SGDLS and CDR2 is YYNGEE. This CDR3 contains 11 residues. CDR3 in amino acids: CASGSRDTQYF. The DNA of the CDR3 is TGTGCCAGCGGTAGCCGGGATACGCAGTATTTT.

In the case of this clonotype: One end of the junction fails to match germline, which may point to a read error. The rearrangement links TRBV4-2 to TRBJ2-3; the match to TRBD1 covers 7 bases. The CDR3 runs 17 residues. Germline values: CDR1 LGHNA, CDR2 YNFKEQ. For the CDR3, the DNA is TGTGCCAGCAGCCAAGTTCGACAGGGTGGGTGGACAGACACGCAATATTTT. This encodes CASSQVRQGGWTDTQYF.

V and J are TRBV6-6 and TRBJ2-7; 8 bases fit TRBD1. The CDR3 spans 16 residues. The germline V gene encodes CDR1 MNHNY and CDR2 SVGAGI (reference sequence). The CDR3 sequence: CNSRMTGDILSYEQYF. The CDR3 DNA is TGTAACAGCAGGATGACAGGGGACATCCTCTCCTACGAGCAGTACTTC.

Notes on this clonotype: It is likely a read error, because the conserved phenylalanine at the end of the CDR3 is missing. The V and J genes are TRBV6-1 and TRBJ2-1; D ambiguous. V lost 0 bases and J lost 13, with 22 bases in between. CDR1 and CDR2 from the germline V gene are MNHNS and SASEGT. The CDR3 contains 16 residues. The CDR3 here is CASSEAVGGFSLGQFS. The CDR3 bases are TGTGCCAGCAGTGAAGCTGTCGGCGGATTCTCCCTGGGCCAGTTCTCC.

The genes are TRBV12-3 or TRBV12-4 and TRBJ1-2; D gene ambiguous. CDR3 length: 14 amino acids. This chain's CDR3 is CVSSFTDGNYGYTF. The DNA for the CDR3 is TGTGTGAGCAGTTTTACGGACGGTAACTATGGCTACACCTTC.

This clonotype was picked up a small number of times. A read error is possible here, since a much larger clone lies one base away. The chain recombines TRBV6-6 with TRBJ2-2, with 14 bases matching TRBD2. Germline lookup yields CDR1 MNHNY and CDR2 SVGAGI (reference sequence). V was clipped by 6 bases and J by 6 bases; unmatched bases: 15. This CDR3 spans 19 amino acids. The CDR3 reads CASRRRLAGGPRGAGELFF. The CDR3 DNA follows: TGTGCCAGCAGACGCAGACTAGCGGGAGGGCCACGGGGCGCCGGGGAGCTGTTTTTT.

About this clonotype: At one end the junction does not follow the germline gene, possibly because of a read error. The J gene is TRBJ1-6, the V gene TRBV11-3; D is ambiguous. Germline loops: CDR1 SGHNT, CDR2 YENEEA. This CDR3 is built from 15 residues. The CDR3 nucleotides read TGCGCTAGCAGTTTGACCCAAGGTCGAAATACACCCCTCCACTTT. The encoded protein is CASSLTQGRNTPLHF.

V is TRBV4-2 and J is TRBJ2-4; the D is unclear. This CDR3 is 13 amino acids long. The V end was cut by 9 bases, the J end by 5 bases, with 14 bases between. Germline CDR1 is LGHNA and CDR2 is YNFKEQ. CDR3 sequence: CASIPEEENIQYF. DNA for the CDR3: TGTGCCAGTATCCCAGAAGAGGAAAACATTCAGTACTTC.

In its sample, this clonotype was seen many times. The chain's CDR3 is CASSLVAPSKAFF. For the CDR3, the DNA is TGTGCCAGCAGCTTAGTGGCTCCATCGAAAGCTTTCTTT. The chain employs TRBV7-9 and TRBJ1-1; D is unresolved. There are 13 residues in the CDR3. V was clipped by 1 base and J by 9 bases, with 12 bases between them. CDR1 and CDR2 from the germline V gene are SEHNR and FQNEAQ (reference sequence).

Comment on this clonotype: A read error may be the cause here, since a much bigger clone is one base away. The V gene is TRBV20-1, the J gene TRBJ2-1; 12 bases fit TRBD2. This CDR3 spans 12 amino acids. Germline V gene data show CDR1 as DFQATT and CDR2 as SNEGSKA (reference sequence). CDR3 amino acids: CSAGSSGRGQSF. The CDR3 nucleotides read TGCAGTGCCGGGTCTAGCGGGAGGGGGCAGTCCTTC.

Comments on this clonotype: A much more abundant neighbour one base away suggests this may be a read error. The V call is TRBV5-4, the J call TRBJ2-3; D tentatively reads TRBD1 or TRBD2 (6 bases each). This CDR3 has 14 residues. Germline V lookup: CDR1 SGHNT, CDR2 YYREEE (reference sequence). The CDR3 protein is CVSSVPGGQDTQYF. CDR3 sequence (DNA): TGTGTCAGCAGCGTGCCCGGGGGCCAAGATACGCAGTATTTT.